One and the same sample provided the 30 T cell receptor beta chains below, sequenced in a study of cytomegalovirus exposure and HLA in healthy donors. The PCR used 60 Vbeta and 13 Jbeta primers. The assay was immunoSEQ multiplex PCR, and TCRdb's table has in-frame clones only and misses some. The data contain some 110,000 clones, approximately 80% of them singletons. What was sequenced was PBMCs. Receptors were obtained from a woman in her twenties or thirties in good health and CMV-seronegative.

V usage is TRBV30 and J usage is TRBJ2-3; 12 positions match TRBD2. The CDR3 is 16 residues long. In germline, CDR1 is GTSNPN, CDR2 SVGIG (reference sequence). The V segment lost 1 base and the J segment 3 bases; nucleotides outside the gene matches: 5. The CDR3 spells CAWSGLAGVGTDTQYF. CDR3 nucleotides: TGTGCCTGGAGTGGACTAGCGGGGGTTGGGACAGATACGCAGTATTTT. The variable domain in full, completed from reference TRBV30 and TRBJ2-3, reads SQTIHQWPATLVQPVGSPLSLECTVEGTSNPNLYWYRQAAGRGLQLLFYSVGIGQISSEVPQNLSASRPQDRQFILSSKKLLLSDSGFYLCAWSGLAGVGTDTQYFGPGTRLTVL.

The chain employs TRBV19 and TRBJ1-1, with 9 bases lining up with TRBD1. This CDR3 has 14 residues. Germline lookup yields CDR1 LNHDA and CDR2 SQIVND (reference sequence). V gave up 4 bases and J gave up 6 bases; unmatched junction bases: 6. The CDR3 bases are TGTGCCAGTAGTAAGGACAGGGGAGTGGCTGAAGCTTTCTTT. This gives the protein CASSKDRGVAEAFF.

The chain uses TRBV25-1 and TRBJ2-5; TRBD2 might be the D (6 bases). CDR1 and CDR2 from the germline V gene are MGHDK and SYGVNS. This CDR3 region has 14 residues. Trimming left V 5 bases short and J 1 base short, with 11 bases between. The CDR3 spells CASSSRRGQETQYF. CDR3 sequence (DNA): TGTGCCAGCAGTAGTCGGAGGGGCCAAGAGACCCAGTACTTC. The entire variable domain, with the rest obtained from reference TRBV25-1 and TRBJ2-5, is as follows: EADIYQTPRYLVIGTGKKITLECSQTMGHDKMYWYQQDPGMELHLIHYSYGVNSTEKGDLSSESTVSRIRTEHFPLTLESARPSHTSQYLCASSSRRGQETQYFGPGTRLLVL.

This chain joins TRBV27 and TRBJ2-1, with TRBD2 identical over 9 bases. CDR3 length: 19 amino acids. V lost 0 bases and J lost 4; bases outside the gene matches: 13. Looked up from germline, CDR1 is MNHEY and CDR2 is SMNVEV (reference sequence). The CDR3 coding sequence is TGTGCCAGCAGTTTATCAGGACGCGGGACTAGCAGGAATTACAATGAGCAGTTCTTC. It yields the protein CASSLSGRGTSRNYNEQFF.

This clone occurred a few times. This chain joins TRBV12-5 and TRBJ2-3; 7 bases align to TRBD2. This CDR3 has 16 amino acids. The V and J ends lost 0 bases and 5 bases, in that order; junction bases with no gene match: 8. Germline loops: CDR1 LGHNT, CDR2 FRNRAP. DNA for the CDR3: TGTGCTAGTGGTTTGGTAAGGGACGGGAGGATAGATACGCAGTATTTT. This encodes CASGLVRDGRIDTQYF.

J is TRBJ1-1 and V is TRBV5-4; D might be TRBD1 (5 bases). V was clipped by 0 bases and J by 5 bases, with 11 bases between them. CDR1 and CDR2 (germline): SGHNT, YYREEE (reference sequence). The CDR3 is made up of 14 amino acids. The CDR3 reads CASSLATEETEAFF. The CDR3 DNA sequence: TGTGCCAGCAGCTTGGCGACAGAGGAAACTGAAGCTTTCTTT.

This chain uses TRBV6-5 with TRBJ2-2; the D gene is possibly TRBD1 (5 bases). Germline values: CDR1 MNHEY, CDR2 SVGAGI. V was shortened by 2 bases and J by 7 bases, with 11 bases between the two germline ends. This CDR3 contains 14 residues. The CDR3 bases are TGTGCCAGCAGTTACAATCAGGGAAGCGGGGAGCTGTTTTTT. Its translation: CASSYNQGSGELFF.

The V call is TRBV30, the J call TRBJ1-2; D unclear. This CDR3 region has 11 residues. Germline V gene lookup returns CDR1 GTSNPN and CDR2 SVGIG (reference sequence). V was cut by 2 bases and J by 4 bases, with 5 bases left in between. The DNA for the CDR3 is TGTGCCTGGAGTATCGGCTATGGCTACACCTTC. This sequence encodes CAWSIGYGYTF.

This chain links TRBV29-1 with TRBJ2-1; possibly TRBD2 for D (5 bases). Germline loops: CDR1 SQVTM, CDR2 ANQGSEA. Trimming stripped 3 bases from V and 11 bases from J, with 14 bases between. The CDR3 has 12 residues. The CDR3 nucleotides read TGCAGCGTTGATTCGACTATCGGGAAGCAGTTCTTC. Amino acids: CSVDSTIGKQFF.

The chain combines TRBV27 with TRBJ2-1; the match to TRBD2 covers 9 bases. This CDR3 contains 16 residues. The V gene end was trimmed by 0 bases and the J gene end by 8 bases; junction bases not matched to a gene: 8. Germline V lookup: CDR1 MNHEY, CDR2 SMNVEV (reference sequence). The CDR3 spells CASSLSASGTFHEQFF. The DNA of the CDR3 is TGTGCCAGCAGTTTATCGGCTAGCGGGACTTTCCATGAGCAGTTCTTC.

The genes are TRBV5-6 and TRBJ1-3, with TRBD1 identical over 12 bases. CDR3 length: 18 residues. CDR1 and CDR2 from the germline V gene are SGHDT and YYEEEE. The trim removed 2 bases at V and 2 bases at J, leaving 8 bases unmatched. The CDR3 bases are TGTGCCAGCAGCTTCGTCTCTGGGGACAGGGGGCCTGGAAACACCATATATTTT. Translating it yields CASSFVSGDRGPGNTIYF. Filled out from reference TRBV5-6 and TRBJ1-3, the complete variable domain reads DAGVTQSPTHLIKTRGQQVTLRCSPKSGHDTVSWYQQALGQGPQFIFQYYEEEERQRGNFPDRFSGHQFPNYSSELNVNALLLGDSALYLCASSFVSGDRGPGNTIYFGEGSWLTVV.

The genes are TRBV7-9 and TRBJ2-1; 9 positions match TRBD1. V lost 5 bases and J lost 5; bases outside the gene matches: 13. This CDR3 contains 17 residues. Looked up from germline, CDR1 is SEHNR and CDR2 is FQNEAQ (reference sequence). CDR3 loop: CASSDLPGTGTDNEQFF. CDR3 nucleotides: TGTGCCAGCAGCGATCTTCCTGGGACAGGGACGGACAATGAGCAGTTCTTC.

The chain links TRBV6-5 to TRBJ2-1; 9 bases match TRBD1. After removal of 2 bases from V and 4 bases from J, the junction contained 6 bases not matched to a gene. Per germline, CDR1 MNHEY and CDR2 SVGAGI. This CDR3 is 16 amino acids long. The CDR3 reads CASSYTGQGPYNEQFF. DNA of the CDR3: TGTGCCAGCAGTTACACGGGACAGGGACCATACAATGAGCAGTTCTTC.

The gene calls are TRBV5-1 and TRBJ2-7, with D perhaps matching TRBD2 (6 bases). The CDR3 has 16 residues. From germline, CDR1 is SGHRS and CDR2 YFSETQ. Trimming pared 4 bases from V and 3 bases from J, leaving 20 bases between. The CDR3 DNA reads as TGCGCCAGCAGCCGAACCGACGAGACTAGAATCTACGAGCAGTACTTC. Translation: CASSRTDETRIYEQYF.

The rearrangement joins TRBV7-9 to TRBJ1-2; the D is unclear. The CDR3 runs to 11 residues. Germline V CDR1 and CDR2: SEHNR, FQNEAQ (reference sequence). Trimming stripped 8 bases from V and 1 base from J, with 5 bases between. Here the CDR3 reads CASASNYGYTF. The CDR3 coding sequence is TGTGCCAGCGCGAGTAACTATGGCTACACCTTC. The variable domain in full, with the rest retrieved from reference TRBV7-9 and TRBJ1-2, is DTGVSQNPRHKITKRGQNVTFRCDPISEHNRLYWYRQTLGQGPEFLTYFQNEAQLEKSRLLSDRFSAERPKGSFSTLEIQRTEQGDSAMYLCASASNYGYTFGSGTRLTVV.

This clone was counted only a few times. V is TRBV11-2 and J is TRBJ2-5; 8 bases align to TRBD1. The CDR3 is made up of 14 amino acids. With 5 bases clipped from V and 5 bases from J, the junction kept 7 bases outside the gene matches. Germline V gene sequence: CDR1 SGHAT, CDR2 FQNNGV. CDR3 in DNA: TGTGCCAGCAGCCCCGGACAGGGAGGTGAGACCCAGTACTTC. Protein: CASSPGQGGETQYF.

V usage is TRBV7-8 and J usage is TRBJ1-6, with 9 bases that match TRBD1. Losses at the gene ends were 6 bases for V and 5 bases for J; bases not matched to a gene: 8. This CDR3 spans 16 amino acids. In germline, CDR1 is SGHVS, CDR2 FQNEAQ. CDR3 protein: CASRLVQGAHNSPLHF. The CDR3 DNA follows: TGTGCCAGCAGACTAGTACAGGGGGCGCATAATTCACCCCTCCACTTT.

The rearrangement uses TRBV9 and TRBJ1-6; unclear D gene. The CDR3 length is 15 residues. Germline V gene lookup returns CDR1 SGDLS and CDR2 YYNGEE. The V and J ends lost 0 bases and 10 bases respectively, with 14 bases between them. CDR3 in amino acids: CASSVAGLPESPLHF. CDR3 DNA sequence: TGTGCCAGCAGCGTAGCCGGACTCCCAGAATCACCCCTCCACTTT.

The CDR3 sequence is CSTWRDNTQYF. CDR3 coding DNA: TGCAGCACGTGGAGGGATAATACGCAGTATTTT. The rearrangement joins TRBV29-1 to TRBJ2-3; TRBD2 is a possible D gene (6 bases). The V end lost 8 bases, the J end lost 7 bases, and 13 bases lay between the germline ends. Germline V gene sequence: CDR1 SQVTM, CDR2 ANQGSEA. This CDR3 is built from 11 residues.

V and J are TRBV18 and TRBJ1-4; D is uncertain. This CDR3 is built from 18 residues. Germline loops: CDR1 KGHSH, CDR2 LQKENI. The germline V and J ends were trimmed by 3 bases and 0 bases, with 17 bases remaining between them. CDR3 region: CASSPHPPSSATNEKLFF. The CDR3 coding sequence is TGTGCCAGCTCACCCCACCCTCCTTCGAGTGCAACTAATGAAAAACTGTTTTTT.

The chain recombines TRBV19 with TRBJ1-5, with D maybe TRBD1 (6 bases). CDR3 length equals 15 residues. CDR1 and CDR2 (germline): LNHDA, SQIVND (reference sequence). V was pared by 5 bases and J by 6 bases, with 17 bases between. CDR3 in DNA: TGTGCCAGTAGTTTCTTTACAGGGACGGGTCAGCCCCAGCATTTT. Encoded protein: CASSFFTGTGQPQHF. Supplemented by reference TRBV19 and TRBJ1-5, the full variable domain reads DGGITQSPKYLFRKEGQNVTLSCEQNLNHDAMYWYRQDPGQGLRLIYYSQIVNDFQKGDIAEGYSVSREKKESFPLTVTSAQKNPTAFYLCASSFFTGTGQPQHFGDGTRLSIL.

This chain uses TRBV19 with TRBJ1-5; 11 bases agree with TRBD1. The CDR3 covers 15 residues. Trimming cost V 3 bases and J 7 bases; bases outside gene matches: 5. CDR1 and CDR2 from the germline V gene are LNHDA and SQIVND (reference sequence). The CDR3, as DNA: TGTGCCAGTAGTATCGGACAGGGGGCTAGGCAGCCCCAGCATTTT. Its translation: CASSIGQGARQPQHF.

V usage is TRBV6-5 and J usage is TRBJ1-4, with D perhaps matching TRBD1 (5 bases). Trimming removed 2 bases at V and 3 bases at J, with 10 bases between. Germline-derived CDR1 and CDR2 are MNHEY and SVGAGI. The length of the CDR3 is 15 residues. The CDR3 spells CASSYLSRANEKLFF. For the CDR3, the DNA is TGTGCCAGCAGTTACCTGTCCAGGGCTAATGAAAAACTGTTTTTT.

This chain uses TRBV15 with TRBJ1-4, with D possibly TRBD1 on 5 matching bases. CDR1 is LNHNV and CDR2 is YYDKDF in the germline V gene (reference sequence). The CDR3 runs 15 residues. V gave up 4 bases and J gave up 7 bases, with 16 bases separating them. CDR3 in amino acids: CATSTLGTRGEKLFF. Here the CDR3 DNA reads TGTGCCACCAGCACCTTAGGGACTCGGGGTGAAAAACTGTTTTTT.

CDR3 nucleotide sequence: TGTGCCAGCAGCGGGGGGACAGCAAAGGGTAACTATGGCTACACCTTC. Protein: CASSGGTAKGNYGYTF. V gene TRBV5-4 combines with J gene TRBJ1-2; TRBD1 aligns across 7 bases. From germline, CDR1 is SGHNT and CDR2 YYREEE (reference sequence). J lost 1 base, V lost 4 bases, and 10 bases had no gene match. The CDR3 is made up of 16 amino acids.

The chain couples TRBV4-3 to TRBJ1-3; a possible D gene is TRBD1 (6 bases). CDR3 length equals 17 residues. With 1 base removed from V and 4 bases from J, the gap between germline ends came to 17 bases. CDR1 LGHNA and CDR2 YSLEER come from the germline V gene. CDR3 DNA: TGCGCCAGCAGCCAAGGTGGGACAATGTCGTCCGGAAACACCATATATTTT. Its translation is CASSQGGTMSSGNTIYF.

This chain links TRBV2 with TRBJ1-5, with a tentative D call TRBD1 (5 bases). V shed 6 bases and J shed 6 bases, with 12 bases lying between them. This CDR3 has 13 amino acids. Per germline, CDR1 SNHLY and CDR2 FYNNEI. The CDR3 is CASRLQGSQPQHF. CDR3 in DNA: TGTGCCAGCAGGTTGCAGGGTTCTCAGCCCCAGCATTTT.

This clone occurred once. The CDR3 DNA sequence: TGCGCCAGCAGCCCCGTCCCGAACACTGAAGCTTTCTTT. Its translation is CASSPVPNTEAFF. The chain has TRBV5-1 and TRBJ1-1; D is undetermined. Germline lookup yields CDR1 SGHRS and CDR2 YFSETQ. Trimming left V 4 bases short and J 1 base short, with 8 bases between. This CDR3 has 13 residues.

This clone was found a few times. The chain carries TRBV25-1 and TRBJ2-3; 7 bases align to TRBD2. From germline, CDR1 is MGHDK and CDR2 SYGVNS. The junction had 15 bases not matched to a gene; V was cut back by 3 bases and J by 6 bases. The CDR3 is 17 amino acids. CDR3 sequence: CASSDKSGRGKKDTQYF. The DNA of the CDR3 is TGTGCCAGCAGTGACAAATCCGGGCGGGGGAAGAAGGATACGCAGTATTTT.

The CDR3 loop is CASIHRGGTEAFF. CDR3 DNA: TGTGCCAGCATACACAGGGGAGGTACTGAAGCTTTCTTT. The chain combines TRBV6-6 with TRBJ1-1, with 7 bases aligning to TRBD1. The germline V gene encodes CDR1 MNHNY and CDR2 SVGAGI (reference sequence). There are 13 residues in the CDR3. Losses at the gene ends were 7 bases for V and 5 bases for J; bases not matched to a gene: 7.